The 7 T cell receptor beta chains listed next were all sequenced from one sample in a study of blood T cell repertoires in COVID-19. This table comes from immunoSEQ multiplex PCR, and its TCRdb copy is limited to in-frame clones, with some not included. The data show 200,000 or so clones, with 85% to 90% seen just once and about 2.5% held by the top ten. The specimen was peripheral blood. The receptors stem from a woman aged 60-75 years with acute or convalescent COVID-19.

This sequence joins TRBV6-5 and TRBJ2-2; 7 bases map to TRBD2. This CDR3 contains 15 residues. Per the germline V gene, CDR1 is MNHEY and CDR2 is SVGAGI. Germline trimming cut 6 bases from V and 5 bases from J; bases unmatched to any gene: 9. DNA of the CDR3: TGTGCCAGCAGCCGGGACTACTCGCGGACCGGGGAGCTGTTTTTT. This encodes CASSRDYSRTGELFF.

The chain has TRBV6-5 and TRBJ2-2; no definite D call. The CDR3 spans 13 residues. CDR1 is MNHEY and CDR2 is SVGAGI in the germline V gene. Between the trimmed V and J ends, which lost 6 bases and 6 bases, there was a span of 11 bases. CDR3: CASSPPESGELFF. The CDR3 DNA sequence: TGTGCCAGCAGCCCCCCCGAGTCCGGGGAGCTGTTTTTT.

The chain employs TRBV5-4 and TRBJ2-5, with TRBD1 identical over 10 bases. This CDR3 is built from 16 residues. Unmatched junction bases numbered 9, after V lost 3 bases and J lost 4 bases. Germline V gene data show CDR1 as SGHNT and CDR2 as YYREEE (reference sequence). DNA of the CDR3: TGTGCCAGCAGCTCCCGACGGCGGGACAGGGGAGAGACCCAGTACTTC. This codes for CASSSRRRDRGETQYF.

This clone was counted a few times. The chain employs TRBV18 and TRBJ1-1; 7 bases are shared with TRBD1. The CDR3 loop spans 15 amino acids. Trimming took 5 bases from V and 4 from J; bases not matched to a gene: 10. Germline V lookup: CDR1 KGHSH, CDR2 LQKENI. The CDR3 spells CASSGAPGGGTEAFF. The CDR3 DNA is TGTGCCAGCTCAGGGGCCCCAGGGGGTGGCACTGAAGCTTTCTTT.

This sequence joins TRBV10-2 and TRBJ2-7; perhaps TRBD2 as D (5 bases). The germline V and J ends were trimmed by 3 bases and 2 bases, with 14 bases remaining between them. Germline CDR1 WSHSY, CDR2 SAAADI. The CDR3 totals 15 residues. CDR3 in DNA: TGCGCCAGCAGTGATTCTAGCCCAAGGACCTACGAGCAGTACTTC. It specifies CASSDSSPRTYEQYF.

This clone has only one observation. CDR3 sequence: CASSLRGSSNQPQHF. The CDR3 DNA reads TGTGCCAGCAGTTTACGAGGGAGCAGCAATCAGCCCCAGCATTTT. V usage is TRBV27 and J usage is TRBJ1-5; D uncertain. This CDR3 region has 15 residues. The ends were cut back, 2 bases at V and 1 base at J, with 9 bases in the middle. Germline loops: CDR1 MNHEY, CDR2 SMNVEV (reference sequence).

This rearrangement joins TRBV18 to TRBJ2-1; D ambiguous. The CDR3 has 17 residues. The germline V gene has CDR1 KGHSH and CDR2 LQKENI. V dropped 0 bases and J dropped 0 bases, with 12 bases sitting between them. The CDR3 nucleotides are TGTGCCAGCTCACCACCGGCCACGTGGAGCTCCTACAATGAGCAGTTCTTC. Its protein product is CASSPPATWSSYNEQFF.